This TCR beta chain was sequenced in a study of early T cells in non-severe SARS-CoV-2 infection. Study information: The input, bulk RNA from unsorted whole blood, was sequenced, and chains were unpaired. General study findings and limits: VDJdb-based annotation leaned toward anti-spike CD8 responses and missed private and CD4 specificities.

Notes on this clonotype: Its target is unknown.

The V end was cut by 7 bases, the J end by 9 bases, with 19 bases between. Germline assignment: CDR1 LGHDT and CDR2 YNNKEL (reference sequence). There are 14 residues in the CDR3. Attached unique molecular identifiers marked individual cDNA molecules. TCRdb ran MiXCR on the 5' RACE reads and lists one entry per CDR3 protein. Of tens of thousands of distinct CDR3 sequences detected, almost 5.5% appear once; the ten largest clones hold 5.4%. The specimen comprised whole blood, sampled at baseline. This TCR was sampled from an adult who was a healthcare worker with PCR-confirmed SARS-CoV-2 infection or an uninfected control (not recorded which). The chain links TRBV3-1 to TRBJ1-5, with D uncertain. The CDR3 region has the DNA TGTGCCAGCACCTTCCCCACACGAGCCCGGCCCCAGCATTTT. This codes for CASTFPTRARPQHF.